Below, 12 T cell receptor beta chains from the same sample are listed, as sequenced in a study of blood T cell repertoires in COVID-19. TCRdb's copy holds only in-frame clones and misses some; the assay was immunoSEQ multiplex PCR. The data show over 200,000 clones, 75% to 90% seen once. Sequencing was performed on peripheral blood. These receptors all stem from a man aged 35-49 years with acute or convalescent COVID-19.

The chain has TRBV6-6 and TRBJ1-1; 11 nucleotides align to TRBD1. CDR1 is MNHNY and CDR2 is SVGAGI in the germline V gene (reference sequence). The V and J ends lost 4 bases and 0 bases, in that order; junction bases with no gene match: 4. This CDR3 region has 16 residues. CDR3: CASSSWTGGLNTEAFF. The CDR3 DNA reads as TGTGCCAGCAGTTCCTGGACAGGGGGCCTGAACACTGAAGCTTTCTTT.

This chain links TRBV28 with TRBJ1-2; 9 bases fit TRBD1. The CDR3 totals 18 residues. The ends lost 7 bases at V and 1 base at J; junction bases unmatched: 16. CDR1 and CDR2 from the germline V gene are MDHEN and SYDVKM. The CDR3 nucleotides read TGTGCCAGCATCTCCCTGGCCAGATACAGGGGGCGTAACTATGGCTACACCTTC. Encoded protein: CASISLARYRGRNYGYTF.

The J gene is TRBJ2-1, the V gene TRBV19, with unresolved D. V dropped 3 bases and J dropped 6 bases, with 9 bases sitting between them. Germline values: CDR1 LNHDA, CDR2 SQIVND (reference sequence). The CDR3 is 13 residues long. The CDR3 is CASSIPGTNEQFF. In DNA form, the CDR3 reads TGTGCCAGTAGTATCCCAGGAACCAATGAGCAGTTCTTC.

This sequence joins TRBV18 and TRBJ2-7; TRBD2 matches 8 bases. Germline loops: CDR1 KGHSH, CDR2 LQKENI. V lost 1 base, J lost 5 bases, and 16 bases stayed unmatched. This CDR3 contains 18 residues. The CDR3 sequence is CASSPRGRTSSYPDEQYF. DNA for the CDR3: TGTGCCAGCTCACCACGGGGTCGGACTAGCTCATACCCGGACGAGCAGTACTTC.

This clone was picked up a small number of times. V is TRBV4-1 and J is TRBJ2-2, with D possibly TRBD1 on 5 matching bases. The CDR3 runs to 14 residues. Trimming took 4 bases from V and 5 from J, leaving 11 bases between them. Germline loops: CDR1 MGHRA, CDR2 YSYEKL. The CDR3 loop is CASSPFQGTGELFF. The CDR3 region has the DNA TGCGCCAGCAGCCCCTTCCAGGGAACCGGGGAGCTGTTTTTT.

This chain joins TRBV7-8 and TRBJ1-4; TRBD1 matches at 8 bases. The CDR3 runs to 15 residues. V trimming: 5 bases; J trimming: 4 bases; junction bases outside the gene matches: 6. The germline gives CDR1 SGHVS, CDR2 FQNEAQ. DNA of the CDR3: TGTGCCAGCAGCGGGCGGACAGGGTTTAATGAAAAACTGTTTTTT. Amino acid sequence: CASSGRTGFNEKLFF.

The chain employs TRBV18 and TRBJ2-2; 10 positions match TRBD1. The germline V gene has CDR1 KGHSH and CDR2 LQKENI. The CDR3 is 16 residues long. V gave up 3 bases and J gave up 2 bases; unmatched junction bases: 3. The CDR3 sequence: CASSPDRGLNTGELFF. The CDR3, as DNA: TGTGCCAGCTCACCCGACAGGGGGCTAAACACCGGGGAGCTGTTTTTT.

The genes are TRBV7-6 and TRBJ2-7, with 7 bases matching TRBD1. Looked up from germline, CDR1 is SGHVS and CDR2 is FNYEAQ. V was pared by 1 base and J by 4 bases, with 10 bases of the junction left unmatched. The CDR3 covers 16 residues. The chain's CDR3 is CASSLGRATGLYEQYF. Here the CDR3 DNA reads TGTGCCAGCAGCTTAGGTAGGGCGACAGGGCTATACGAGCAGTACTTC.

This chain joins TRBV7-8 and TRBJ2-7; 13 positions match TRBD2. The CDR3 extends over 17 amino acids. V trimming: 0 bases; J trimming: 3 bases; junction bases outside the gene matches: 5. The V gene's germline CDR1 is SGHVS and CDR2 FQNEAQ. The CDR3 bases are TGTGCCAGCAGCTTAGCGTGGACTAGCGGGGGTGGCTACGAGCAGTACTTC. Its protein product is CASSLAWTSGGGYEQYF. The variable domain in full, with the rest retrieved from reference TRBV7-8 and TRBJ2-7, is GAGVSQSPRYKVAKRGQDVALRCDPISGHVSLFWYQQALGQGPEFLTYFQNEAQLDKSGLPSDRFFAERPEGSVSTLKIQRTQQEDSAVYLCASSLAWTSGGGYEQYFGPGTRLTVT.

The rearrangement joins TRBV15 to TRBJ2-1, with D possibly being TRBD1 (6 bases). Germline V gives CDR1 LNHNV, CDR2 YYDKDF (reference sequence). V was shortened by 0 bases and J by 2 bases, with 11 bases between the two germline ends. The length of the CDR3 is 16 residues. CDR3 bases: TGTGCCACCAGCAGAGATAGGGACATCGCCTACAATGAGCAGTTCTTC. This encodes CATSRDRDIAYNEQFF.

CDR3 DNA: TGCAGCGTTGAAGGGGGGGACTTCTACGAGCAGTACTTC. Amino acid sequence: CSVEGGDFYEQYF. This chain links TRBV29-1 with TRBJ2-7; weak D call: TRBD2 (6 bases). Trimming took 1 base from V and 3 from J, leaving 10 bases between them. The CDR3 loop spans 13 amino acids. Germline V gene data show CDR1 as SQVTM and CDR2 as ANQGSEA.

This clone showed up just once. Other DNA variants within this sample encode the same CDR3. The J gene is TRBJ2-7, the V gene TRBV29-1; D may be TRBD1 (5 bases). Trimming cost V 1 base and J 1 base, with 5 bases left between them. This CDR3 region has 12 residues. Germline-derived CDR1 and CDR2 are SQVTM and ANQGSEA. The CDR3 sequence is CSVEGQSYEQYF. CDR3 bases: TGCAGCGTTGAAGGACAGTCCTACGAGCAGTACTTC.